This paragraph reports one TCR beta chain. Its antigen remains unidentified. Within one base of it there is no much larger clone, and no base qualities were kept. The source of the sample is a study of vaccination effects on CD4 cells after COVID-19 (dated by TCRdb to the early 2020s). At the level of the whole study: Two doses of either the BNT162b2 or the mRNA-1273 mRNA SARS-CoV-2 vaccine were administered to participants. In both COVID-19 convalescent patients and infection-naive vaccine recipients, the study compared SARS-CoV-2 spike-specific CD4+ TCR repertoires from before mRNA vaccination with those from after it. The full study included ten to eleven COVID-19 convalescent patients and several SARS-CoV-2-naive healthy vaccine recipients. Cultures from other donors in the study were sequenced with the Oncomine TCR Beta short-read assay on an Illumina iSeq 100. On the study overall, not on this receptor specifically: Both infection-induced and vaccine-induced clones contracted markedly at late post-vaccination timepoints, which is consistent with waning T cell responses. Limitations of the study were the small number of convalescent patients and the absence of early post-infection timepoints. Among healthy vaccine recipients, nearly all vaccine-induced clones were SARS-CoV-2 mono-reactive, and just 1 of 255 was cross-reactive with common cold coronaviruses.

From the germline V gene, CDR1 is MNHEY and CDR2 is SVGAGI. The CDR3 runs 15 amino acids, cysteine and phenylalanine included. Solely the CDR3 DNA is kept, with 45 bases framed from the first base. Deletion took 10 bases off V and 7 bases off J, with a span of 23 bases between the germline ends. Library prep was done by the immunoSEQ multiplex PCR assay. DNA from the CD4+ T cells that had been cultured and isolated underwent TCR beta CDR3 sequencing. Per the original workflow: Non-productive TCR sequences were removed and reads were trimmed to the CDR3 region, keeping CDR3s of at least 7 amino acids. Antigen-specific clonotypes were identified with the MANAFEST web app by comparing expansion in peptide wells against reference cultures. For clones to be considered positive, expansion at FDR<0.05 versus reference and all other wells, an odds ratio above 5, and a frequency above 0.1% in two replicate wells were required. A clonotype was called cross-reactive if it was significantly expanded both in SARS-CoV-2 spike wells and in at least one common cold coronavirus spike condition. CDR3 similarity was assessed by Levenshtein distance using the stringdist R package, and unrooted trees were constructed with ape in R 3.6.1. The clones in this table, taken by TCRdb from immuneACCESS, are in-frame only. Not every clone is retained; where verified, under half of the shortfall comes from an unresolved V gene, and the cause of the rest is unknown. For V, J and clone size, that table is used; D and trimming come from the DNA. Here the sample has about 73,000 clones; about four fifths occur a single time. The ten largest clones add up to about 3.2% of the sample.

The ViraFEST assay stimulated PBMC with viral peptide pools and then used TCR sequencing to identify antigen-specific CD4+ T cell clonotypes by expansion. After about 10 days of culture, CD4+ T cells were isolated with the EasySep CD4+ T cell isolation kit. None of the healthy vaccine recipients had a prior SARS-CoV-2 infection, which was confirmed by nucleocapsid antibody tests that came back negative both before and after vaccination. Around 2 million PBMC per well were cultured in IMDM with roughly 5% human AB serum, 10 IU/ml IL-2 and gentamicin, plus 10 ug/ml peptides. On days 3 and 7, half of the culture medium was replaced with fresh IL-2-containing medium. Unless noted otherwise, every peptide stimulation condition was cultured in triplicate wells. Using Ficoll-Paque Plus gradient centrifugation, PBMC were separated from whole blood and then either used fresh or cryopreserved at -140C. Overlapping peptide pools spanned the spike proteins of SARS-CoV-2 and the common cold coronaviruses HCoV-NL63, HCoV-OC43 and HCoV-229E. The QIAamp micro DNA kit was used to extract genomic DNA from the cultured CD4+ T cells.

Sequenced here: CD4+ T cells from PBMCs cultured with HCoV-NL63 spike peptides, sampled before COVID-19 vaccination. Read against the paper, the sample's cell subset or site label means: HCoV-NL63 spike overlapping peptide pool stimulation. The receptor comes from a human donor who received a COVID-19 vaccine. The chain links TRBV6-5 with TRBJ1-5; D gene: possibly TRBD1, on 5 matching bases. The sequence in DNA is TGTGCCACCCAATCGAAGGGGCAGAACGGGCAGCCCCAGCATTTT. It encodes CATQSKGQNGQPQHF.